The 8 T cell receptor beta chains below were found in one sample sequenced in a study of shared clonotypes between healthy human individuals. Naivety among CD8 cells was defined by CD45RO negativity and positive CCR7 selection, thereby excluding terminally differentiated effector memory CD45RA+ cells. The assay was immunoSEQ multiplex PCR, and TCRdb's table has in-frame clones only and misses some. This table holds roughly 2.1 million clones, approximately 94% found once. Sequencing input: naive CD8+ T cells from PBMCs. Receptors were obtained from a man younger than 35 in good health. Some clones in this sample may be carry-over from other donors' samples.

The genes are TRBV10-3 and TRBJ2-7; D may be TRBD2 (6 bases). The CDR3 is 14 amino acids. With 6 bases removed from V and 2 bases from J, the gap between germline ends came to 14 bases. Per the germline V gene, CDR1 is ENHRY and CDR2 is SYGVKD. The CDR3 bases are TGTGCCATCAGGCCTGGGGGGAATGCCTACGAGCAGTACTTC. Its protein is CAIRPGGNAYEQYF.

Concerning this clone: The sample carries other DNA sequences with the same CDR3. The V and J genes are TRBV25-1 and TRBJ1-3; no clear D gene. The V gene lost 3 bases and the J gene lost 4 bases, with 7 bases spanning the gap. Looked up from germline, CDR1 is MGHDK and CDR2 is SYGVNS. This CDR3 has 13 residues. The CDR3: CASSEVGGNTIYF. CDR3 sequence (DNA): TGTGCCAGCAGTGAGGTGGGAGGAAACACCATATATTTT.

The rearrangement joins TRBV6-1 to TRBJ2-7; the match to TRBD1 covers 8 bases. This CDR3 has 13 residues. CDR1 and CDR2 from the germline V gene are MNHNS and SASEGT. Unmatched junction bases numbered 3, after V lost 6 bases and J lost 2 bases. This CDR3 is CASSRQGTYEQYF. DNA for the CDR3: TGTGCCAGCAGCCGACAGGGGACCTACGAGCAGTACTTC.

V and J are TRBV6-5 and TRBJ2-7, with D maybe TRBD1 (5 bases). In germline, CDR1 is MNHEY, CDR2 SVGAGI. There are 13 residues in the CDR3. Deletions cut 7 bases from V and 5 bases from J, with 15 bases between. The CDR3 DNA reads TGTGCCAGCAACAGCCAGGGTCTCCACGAGCAGTACTTC. It codes for CASNSQGLHEQYF.

This clone was detected a few times. The rearrangement joins TRBV15 to TRBJ2-2, with TRBD2 identical over 8 bases. The germline V gene has CDR1 LNHNV and CDR2 YYDKDF (reference sequence). CDR3 size: 17 residues. The junction had 7 bases not matched to a gene; V was cut back by 4 bases and J by 0 bases. CDR3 in DNA: TGTGCCACCAGCACCTCGCCACTAGCGGCGAACACCGGGGAGCTGTTTTTT. This sequence encodes CATSTSPLAANTGELFF.

V gene TRBV5-4 combines with J gene TRBJ2-7; either TRBD1 or TRBD2 may supply D (5 bases each). CDR1 is SGHNT, CDR2 YYREEE, per germline (reference sequence). Deletions cut 1 base from V and 2 bases from J, with 10 bases between. The CDR3 spans 14 residues. In DNA, the CDR3 is TGTGCCAGCAGCTTGTATGTGGGGGCCTACGAGCAGTACTTC. Residues: CASSLYVGAYEQYF.

The rearrangement uses TRBV7-9 and TRBJ2-5; 8 positions match TRBD2. Per germline, CDR1 SEHNR and CDR2 FQNEAQ (reference sequence). The CDR3 loop spans 14 amino acids. V shed 5 bases and J 1 base; nucleotides not matched to a gene: 3. CDR3 loop: CASSPGTSQETQYF. CDR3 bases: TGTGCCAGCAGCCCCGGGACTAGCCAAGAGACCCAGTACTTC.

This chain uses TRBV7-2 with TRBJ1-5; D uncertain. This CDR3 has 16 amino acids. V dropped 4 bases and J dropped 2 bases, with 15 bases sitting between them. Per the germline V gene, CDR1 is SGHTA and CDR2 is FQGNSA. In nucleotides, the CDR3 is TGTGCCAGCAGCTCCAGGAAGGGTGGAGGCAATCAGCCCCAGCATTTT. This encodes CASSSRKGGGNQPQHF.